Below, 20 T cell receptor beta chains from the same sample are listed, as sequenced in a study of early T cells in non-severe SARS-CoV-2 infection. TCRdb re-derived calls from the 5' RACE reads in MiXCR, one entry per CDR3 protein. Of 54,000 or so distinct CDR3 sequences detected, around 5.6% appear once; the ten largest clones hold roughly 7%. Sequencing was done on a sample of whole blood. These receptors all stem from an adult who was a healthcare worker with PCR-confirmed SARS-CoV-2 infection or an uninfected control (not recorded which).

This clonotype was counted a few times. The chain uses TRBV7-2 and TRBJ2-5; 7 bases map to TRBD1. Germline lookup yields CDR1 SGHTA and CDR2 FQGNSA. The CDR3 contains 13 residues. The V segment lost 3 bases and the J segment 5 bases; nucleotides outside the gene matches: 3. This chain's CDR3 is CASSLRGPETQYF. CDR3 nucleotide sequence: TGTGCCAGCAGCTTGAGGGGGCCCGAGACCCAGTACTTC. The entire variable domain, with the rest obtained from reference TRBV7-2 and TRBJ2-5, is as follows: GAGVSQSPSNKVTEKGKDVELRCDPISGHTALYWYRQSLGQGLEFLIYFQGNSAPDKSGLPSDRFSAERTGGSVSTLTIQRTQQEDSAVYLCASSLRGPETQYFGPGTRLLVL.

The table lists this clonotype with many counts. The rearrangement uses TRBV12-3 or TRBV12-4 and TRBJ2-3; possible D gene TRBD2, 6 bases. V was cut by 8 bases and J by 1 base, with 16 bases left in between. This CDR3 has 15 residues. CDR3 sequence (DNA): TGTGCCAGCGGGTTAACTTTAGCGGGCACAGATACGCAGTATTTT. It encodes CASGLTLAGTDTQYF.

This clonotype was recorded many times. The V gene is TRBV25-1, the J gene TRBJ1-1; D call uncertain. The CDR3 is made up of 12 amino acids. Germline CDR1 and CDR2: MGHDK and SYGVNS. The V end was cut by 7 bases, the J end by 7 bases, with 13 bases between. This chain's CDR3 is CASTPPWGEAFF. The CDR3 DNA is TGTGCCAGCACCCCCCCCTGGGGTGAAGCTTTCTTT.

This clonotype was counted at least ten times. The chain combines TRBV5-1 with TRBJ2-7; TRBD2 might be the D (5 bases). The germline CDR1 and CDR2 sequences are SGHRS and YFSETQ. Trimming took off 4 bases at V and 3 bases at J, with 17 bases between the two ends. This CDR3 comprises 15 residues. CDR3 residues: CASSRSDGNSYEQYF. In DNA, the CDR3 is TGCGCCAGCAGCCGCTCCGACGGGAACAGCTACGAGCAGTACTTC. Together with reference TRBV5-1 and TRBJ2-7, the CDR3 gives the full variable domain: KAGVTQTPRYLIKTRGQQVTLSCSPISGHRSVSWYQQTPGQGLQFLFEYFSETQRNKGNFPGRFSGRQFSNSRSEMNVSTLELGDSALYLCASSRSDGNSYEQYFGPGTRLTVT.

The sample holds many counts of this clonotype. The chain joins TRBV20-1 to TRBJ2-3; TRBD2 aligns across 14 bases. The CDR3 covers 16 residues. CDR1 is DFQATT and CDR2 is SNEGSKA in the germline V gene (reference sequence). J lost 0 bases, V lost 5 bases, and 4 bases had no gene match. This CDR3 reads CSAGRLAGGSTDTQYF. CDR3 nucleotides: TGCAGTGCTGGACGACTAGCGGGGGGGAGCACAGATACGCAGTATTTT.

The V call is TRBV5-5, the J call TRBJ1-1, with D possibly matching TRBD1 (6 bases). The CDR3 extends over 15 amino acids. Germline V lookup: CDR1 SGHKS, CDR2 YYEKEE (reference sequence). Trimming shortened V by 2 bases and J by 4 bases, and 15 bases separated the two germline ends. The CDR3 nucleotides read TGTGCCAGCAGCTTAACAGGGATGTTGGGCACTGAAGCTTTCTTT. Its protein is CASSLTGMLGTEAFF. Looking up the rest from reference TRBV5-5 and TRBJ1-1 gives the full variable domain: DAGVTQSPTHLIKTRGQQVTLRCSPISGHKSVSWYQQVLGQGPQFIFQYYEKEERGRGNFPDRFSARQFPNYSSELNVNALLLGDSALYLCASSLTGMLGTEAFFGQGTRLTVV.

This clonotype was seen many times. The rearrangement joins TRBV9 to TRBJ2-1, with D hard to call. Germline CDR1 is SGDLS and CDR2 is YYNGEE. CDR3 length: 13 amino acids. V was shortened by 0 bases and J by 6 bases, with 7 bases between the two germline ends. For the CDR3, the DNA is TGTGCCAGCAGCGTAGATCAGACCAATGAGCAGTTCTTC. This translates into CASSVDQTNEQFF.

This clonotype was seen repeatedly, ten times or more. V usage is TRBV12-3 or TRBV12-4 and J usage is TRBJ1-3, with unresolved D. The CDR3 extends over 13 amino acids. V dropped 5 bases and J dropped 2 bases, with 7 bases sitting between them. CDR3 in DNA: TGTGCCAGCAGTCCGGGAACTGGAAACACCATATATTTT. Translation gives CASSPGTGNTIYF.

This clonotype was counted at least ten times. The rearrangement links TRBV6-1 to TRBJ2-5; 10 bases are a match to TRBD2. CDR1 MNHNS and CDR2 SASEGT come from the germline V gene. This CDR3 comprises 17 residues. Trimming took 4 bases from V and 6 from J; bases not matched to a gene: 14. CDR3 nucleotide sequence: TGTGCCAGCAGTGGACCTCTGGGAGCGGGAGGGAGGAAGACCCAGTACTTC. Translated, it gives CASSGPLGAGGRKTQYF.

This clonotype came up many times. V usage is TRBV6-5 and J usage is TRBJ2-7; the D gene is possibly TRBD2 (5 bases). V was pared by 4 bases and J by 3 bases, with 10 bases between. The CDR3 has 13 amino acids. The germline V gene encodes CDR1 MNHEY and CDR2 SVGAGI. Here the CDR3 reads CASSSGRDYEQYF. The CDR3 region has the DNA TGTGCCAGCAGTTCTGGACGGGACTACGAGCAGTACTTC.

This clonotype was seen many times. CDR3 residues: CASSFVAGFNEQYF. CDR3 nucleotide sequence: TGTGCCAGCAGTTTCGTGGCAGGGTTTAACGAGCAGTACTTC. This chain connects TRBV28 to TRBJ2-7, with TRBD1 as a possible D gene (5 bases). V lost 3 bases, J lost 5 bases, and 14 bases lay in between. Germline CDR1 is MDHEN and CDR2 is SYDVKM. The CDR3 is made up of 14 amino acids.

The CDR3 protein is CASSQFRFGELFF. In nucleotides, the CDR3 is TGTGCCAGCAGCCAATTTCGATTCGGAGAACTGTTTTTT. The chain couples TRBV14 to TRBJ1-4; unclear D gene. Germline V gene lookup returns CDR1 SGHDN and CDR2 FVKESK. Trimming left V 2 bases short and J 12 bases short, with 13 bases between. The CDR3 runs 13 residues. Based on the CDR3 plus reference TRBV14 and TRBJ1-4, the full variable domain is EAGVTQFPSHSVIEKGQTVTLRCDPISGHDNLYWYRRVMGKEIKFLLHFVKESKQDESGMPNNRFLAERTGGTYSTLKVQPAELEDSGVYFCASSQFRFGELFFGSGTQLSVL.

This clonotype was detected many times. This rearrangement joins TRBV10-3 to TRBJ1-2; unclear D gene. The CDR3 spans 15 residues. Trimming took 0 bases from V and 4 from J, leaving 12 bases between them. CDR1 is ENHRY and CDR2 is SYGVKD in the germline V gene. Here the CDR3 DNA reads TGTGCCATCAGTGAGTCAGGAACGAGTTTCTATGGCTACACCTTC. This codes for CAISESGTSFYGYTF.

This clonotype occurred a few times. Written as DNA, the CDR3 is TGTGCCAGCAGCAGCGGGACTAGCGGTATGGGAAATGAGCAGTTCTTC. Protein: CASSSGTSGMGNEQFF. V is TRBV6-5 and J is TRBJ2-1; 11 nucleotides match TRBD2. The germline V gene encodes CDR1 MNHEY and CDR2 SVGAGI. The CDR3 has 16 residues. After removal of 6 bases from V and 7 bases from J, the junction contained 11 bases not matched to a gene.

This clonotype was detected ten times or more. This chain joins TRBV5-1 and TRBJ1-1; 10 bases are a match to TRBD1. With V trimmed by 7 bases and J by 1 base, 4 bases remained unmatched. This CDR3 has 14 amino acids. Germline values: CDR1 SGHRS, CDR2 YFSETQ. The CDR3 loop reads CASVGTGENTEAFF. DNA for the CDR3: TGCGCCAGCGTAGGGACAGGGGAGAACACTGAAGCTTTCTTT.

The sample holds many counts of this clonotype. The gene calls are TRBV6-6 and TRBJ1-5; TRBD1 might be the D (5 bases). The germline V and J ends were trimmed by 4 bases and 4 bases, with 14 bases remaining between them. Germline CDR1 and CDR2: MNHNY and SVGAGI (reference sequence). CDR3 length equals 15 residues. In nucleotides, the CDR3 is TGTGCCAGCAGTTCCGGGACTGGTAATAATCAGCCCCAGCATTTT. This gives the protein CASSSGTGNNQPQHF.

This clonotype was found many times. This rearrangement joins TRBV4-1 to TRBJ2-3; D unclear. The germline gives CDR1 MGHRA, CDR2 YSYEKL. Trimming stripped 1 base from V and 6 bases from J, with 11 bases between. The length of the CDR3 is 14 residues. For the CDR3, the DNA is TGCGCCAGCAGCCAAGTGGGCGTTGGGGATACGCAGTATTTT. It is translated as CASSQVGVGDTQYF.

This clonotype was detected ten times or more. The chain employs TRBV12-3 or TRBV12-4 and TRBJ2-5; 9 bases line up with TRBD2. This CDR3 is built from 17 residues. V shed 6 bases and J 1 base; nucleotides not matched to a gene: 12. CDR3 protein: CASRPWGLAGAQETQYF. Written as DNA, the CDR3 is TGTGCCAGCAGGCCTTGGGGGTTAGCGGGGGCCCAAGAGACCCAGTACTTC.

This clonotype is labeled as medium-sized. V and J are TRBV7-9 and TRBJ1-1; a weak D match, TRBD1 (6 bases). The V gene's germline CDR1 is SEHNR and CDR2 FQNEAQ (reference sequence). This CDR3 contains 14 residues. Trimming removed 5 bases at V and 3 bases at J, with 13 bases between. The CDR3: CASSPEGVDTEAFF. CDR3 nucleotide sequence: TGTGCCAGCAGCCCGGAGGGGGTGGACACTGAAGCTTTCTTT.

This clonotype appeared many times. V and J are TRBV20-1 and TRBJ2-2, with 7 bases that match TRBD1. Germline V gene data show CDR1 as DFQATT and CDR2 as SNEGSKA (reference sequence). The CDR3 has 13 amino acids. V lost 1 base, J lost 6 bases, and 2 bases stayed unmatched. CDR3 residues: CSARGQGAGELFF. The CDR3 DNA sequence: TGCAGTGCTAGAGGGCAGGGGGCCGGGGAGCTGTTTTTT.